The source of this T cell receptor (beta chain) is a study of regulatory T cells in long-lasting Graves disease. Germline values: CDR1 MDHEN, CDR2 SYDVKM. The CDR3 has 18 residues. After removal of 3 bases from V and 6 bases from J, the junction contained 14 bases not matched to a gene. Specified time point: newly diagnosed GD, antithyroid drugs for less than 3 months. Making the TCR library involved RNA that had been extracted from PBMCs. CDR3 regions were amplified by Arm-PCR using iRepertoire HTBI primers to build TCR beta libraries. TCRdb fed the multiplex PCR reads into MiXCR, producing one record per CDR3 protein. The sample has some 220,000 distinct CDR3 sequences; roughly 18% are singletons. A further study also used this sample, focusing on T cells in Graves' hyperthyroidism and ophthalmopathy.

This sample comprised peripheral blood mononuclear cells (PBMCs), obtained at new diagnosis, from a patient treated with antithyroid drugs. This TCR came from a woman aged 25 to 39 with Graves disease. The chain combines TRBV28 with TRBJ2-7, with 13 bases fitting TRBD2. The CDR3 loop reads CASSFLLAGGPGSPEQYF. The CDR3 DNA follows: TGTGCCAGCAGTTTCCTACTAGCGGGAGGGCCGGGAAGTCCCGAGCAGTACTTC. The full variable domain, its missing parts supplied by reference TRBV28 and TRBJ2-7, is DVKVTQSSRYLVKRTGEKVFLECVQDMDHENMFWYRQDPGLGLRLIYFSYDVKMKEKGDIPEGYSVSREKKERFSLILESASTNQTSMYLCASSFLLAGGPGSPEQYFGPGTRLTVT.